A selection of T cell receptor beta chains follows, all from one sample in a study of CD8 T cells in ankylosing spondylitis. A single record per CDR3 protein comes from TCRdb applying MiXCR to the 5' RACE reads. The data hold about 340,000 distinct CDR3 sequences, with about 15% observed a single time. Sequenced sample: blood, either unsorted or a sorted T cell fraction (not recorded which). The receptors come from a male donor with ankylosing spondylitis or in good health (not recorded which). CDR3s include the opening cysteine and the closing phenylalanine or tryptophan. Each record gives: CDR3 length, clone size, D gene, V gene, J gene, CDR3 DNA, CDR3 protein. A D gene is named only where the DNA matches it firmly. Where a row states a size, it is once, few, many or the class of an expanded clone; other rows omit it.

length: 15
size: NA
D: TRBD2
V: TRBV11-2
J: TRBJ2-7
DNA: TGTGCCAGCAGCAGAATGGGGGGGACTAATACCATTGCCAGCTTC
CDR3: CASSRMGGTNTIASF

length: 19
size: few
D: TRBD2
V: TRBV7-8
J: TRBJ2-3
DNA: TGTGCCAGCAGCGTCACCGGGACTAGCGGGATAAGGAGCACAGATACGCAGTATTTT
CDR3: CASSVTGTSGIRSTDTQYF

length: 15
size: NA
D: TRBD2
V: TRBV4-2
J: TRBJ2-1
DNA: TGTGCCAGCAGCCTACTAGCGGGAGACTACAATGAGCAGTTCTTC
CDR3: CASSLLAGDYNEQFF

length: 16
size: NA
D: NA
V: TRBV25-1
J: TRBJ1-1
DNA: TGTGCCAGCAGTTTGTCCAATGGGGGGCAGGACACTGAAGCTTTCTTT
CDR3: CASSLSNGGQDTEAFF

length: 18
size: many
D: NA
V: TRBV10-3
J: TRBJ1-5
DNA: TGTGCCATCAGTGAGTCGATAATTATCCGCAAGGAGGATCAGCCCCAGCATTTT
CDR3: CAISESIIIRKEDQPQHF

length: 14
size: NA
D: NA
V: TRBV5-1
J: TRBJ2-3
DNA: TGCGCCAGCAGCCGTTGGACGTCTGCAGATACGCAGTATTTT
CDR3: CASSRWTSADTQYF

length: 14
size: NA
D: NA
V: TRBV7-2
J: TRBJ2-1
DNA: TGTGCCAGCAGCTCCCCGCCCGGGACGGGAGCAATGTTCTTC
CDR3: CASSSPPGTGAMFF

length: 15
size: NA
D: NA
V: TRBV5-5
J: TRBJ1-1
DNA: TGTGCCAGCAGCCCGGCGGACCGACAGAACACTGAAGCTTTCTTT
CDR3: CASSPADRQNTEAFF

length: 14
size: NA
D: TRBD2
V: TRBV24-1
J: TRBJ2-3
DNA: TGTGCCACCAGTGACAGCGGGACCACAGATACGCAGTATTTT
CDR3: CATSDSGTTDTQYF

length: 13
size: NA
D: NA
V: TRBV5-1
J: TRBJ2-1
DNA: TGCGCCAGCAGCTTGGGGGCTGAGGGTAAGCAGTTCTTC
CDR3: CASSLGAEGKQFF

length: 12
size: many
D: NA
V: TRBV12-3/TRBV12-4
J: TRBJ1-5
DNA: TGTGCCAGCAGTTTAGGAACTGAGCCCCAGCATTTT
CDR3: CASSLGTEPQHF

length: 16
size: few
D: TRBD2
V: TRBV20-1
J: TRBJ2-1
DNA: TGCAGTGCTAGAAGCGGGGGTAGCGGGAGGGCTTATGAGCAGTTCTTC
CDR3: CSARSGGSGRAYEQFF

length: 15
size: NA
D: NA
V: TRBV4-1
J: TRBJ2-7
DNA: TGCGCCAGCAGCCAAGGGCCAGGGCGTTCCCCCGAGCAGTACTTC
CDR3: CASSQGPGRSPEQYF

length: 16
size: NA
D: NA
V: TRBV5-1
J: TRBJ2-7
DNA: TGCGCCAGCAGCTTGGATCGTCGACAGCTGTCCTACGAGCAGTACTTC
CDR3: CASSLDRRQLSYEQYF

length: 12
size: NA
D: NA
V: TRBV6-6
J: TRBJ2-1
DNA: TGTGCCAGCAGTTCCAAGGCGGATGAGCAGTTCTTC
CDR3: CASSSKADEQFF

length: 16
size: many
D: NA
V: TRBV10-3
J: TRBJ2-1
DNA: TGTGCCATCAGTGATGGTAGCAACATTGTTGCTGTTGAGCAGTTCTTC
CDR3: CAISDGSNIVAVEQFF

length: 18
size: NA
D: TRBD1
V: TRBV5-1
J: TRBJ2-5
DNA: TGCGCCAGCAGCCCGGGTTTGGAGGAGAGGGGGCGTTCAGAGACCCAGTACTTC
CDR3: CASSPGLEERGRSETQYF

length: 13
size: once
D: NA
V: TRBV5-1
J: TRBJ2-5
DNA: TGCGCCAGCAGCCGGTTACCGGAAGAGACCCAGTACTTC
CDR3: CASSRLPEETQYF

length: 16
size: few
D: NA
V: TRBV5-6
J: TRBJ2-1
DNA: TGTGCCAGCAGCTTGAAAGGCGGACACCCCTACAATGAGCAGTTCTTC
CDR3: CASSLKGGHPYNEQFF

length: 19
size: NA
D: TRBD2
V: TRBV2
J: TRBJ2-1
DNA: TGTGCCAGCAGGGTACTAGCGGGAGCCACGGATATTTCCTACAATGAGCAGTTCTTC
CDR3: CASRVLAGATDISYNEQFF

length: 13
size: NA
D: TRBD1
V: TRBV29-1
J: TRBJ1-5
DNA: TGCAGCGTTGCAGGACAGGGGGGCGAGCCCCAGCATTTT
CDR3: CSVAGQGGEPQHF

length: 15
size: few
D: NA
V: TRBV7-2
J: TRBJ1-2
DNA: TGTGCCAGCAGCACGCGGGACGCAACCCACTATGGCTACACCTTC
CDR3: CASSTRDATHYGYTF

length: 15
size: few
D: NA
V: TRBV6-1
J: TRBJ2-3
DNA: TGTGCCAGCAGCCCCCCGGGATATCTCACAGATACGCAGTATTTT
CDR3: CASSPPGYLTDTQYF

length: 15
size: many
D: NA
V: TRBV11-2
J: TRBJ2-3
DNA: TGTGCCAGCAGCTTATCTGGGGTACGGACAGATACGCAGTATTTT
CDR3: CASSLSGVRTDTQYF

length: 15
size: NA
D: NA
V: TRBV5-1
J: TRBJ2-7
DNA: TGCGCCAGCAGCTTGGGTCAGTCTAGCTCCTACGAGCAGTACTTC
CDR3: CASSLGQSSSYEQYF

length: 15
size: few
D: NA
V: TRBV7-6
J: TRBJ2-1
DNA: TGTGCCAGCAGCTTAGAGAAGAGCTCCTACAATGAGCAGTTCTTC
CDR3: CASSLEKSSYNEQFF

length: 13
size: NA
D: TRBD1
V: TRBV5-1
J: TRBJ2-7
DNA: TGCGCCAGCAGTGAAAGGGGGCCCTACGAGCAGTACTTC
CDR3: CASSERGPYEQYF

length: 12
size: NA
D: TRBD2
V: TRBV29-1
J: TRBJ2-7
DNA: TGCAGCGTTGATCGGGGGGGAGACGAGCAGTACTTC
CDR3: CSVDRGGDEQYF

length: 16
size: NA
D: TRBD2
V: TRBV4-1
J: TRBJ2-3
DNA: TGCGCCAGCAAACACACAGCGGGAGGGCCCGTTGATACGCAGTATTTT
CDR3: CASKHTAGGPVDTQYF

length: 16
size: NA
D: NA
V: TRBV7-8
J: TRBJ2-3
DNA: TGTGCCAGCAGCTTAATGTCGGGACCATGGATTGATACGCAGTATTTT
CDR3: CASSLMSGPWIDTQYF

length: 13
size: few
D: NA
V: TRBV29-1
J: TRBJ1-1
DNA: TGCAGCTTTGCGGGTATTTCGAACACTGAAGCTTTCTTT
CDR3: CSFAGISNTEAFF

length: 14
size: few
D: NA
V: TRBV27
J: TRBJ1-1
DNA: TGTGCCAGCAGTCCCGCCGACCATTTCACTGAAGCTTTCTTT
CDR3: CASSPADHFTEAFF

length: 15
size: NA
D: TRBD2
V: TRBV3-1
J: TRBJ2-5
DNA: TGTGCCAGCAGCCAAGATCCGGGGGGGCTAGAGACCCAGTACTTC
CDR3: CASSQDPGGLETQYF

length: 13
size: NA
D: NA
V: TRBV2
J: TRBJ1-1
DNA: TGTGCCAGCAGTTTTAAAGGGGAAACTGAAGCTTTCTTT
CDR3: CASSFKGETEAFF

length: 14
size: NA
D: NA
V: TRBV5-1
J: TRBJ2-2
DNA: TGCGCCAGCAGTTGGGGGCGGAACACCGGGGAGCTGTTTTTT
CDR3: CASSWGRNTGELFF

length: 15
size: many
D: NA
V: TRBV5-1
J: TRBJ2-6
DNA: TGCGCCAGCAGCTTGGGAAGCTCTGGGGCCAACGTCCTGACTTTC
CDR3: CASSLGSSGANVLTF

length: 18
size: NA
D: TRBD2
V: TRBV6-5
J: TRBJ2-4
DNA: TGTGCCAGCAGTTACTCAAAGACTAGCGGGAGTGCCAAAAACATTCAGTACTTC
CDR3: CASSYSKTSGSAKNIQYF

length: 16
size: few
D: NA
V: TRBV12-3/TRBV12-4
J: TRBJ1-2
DNA: TGTGCCAGCAGTCCTTACCAGGGGAGGGGAGGCTATGGCTACACCTTC
CDR3: CASSPYQGRGGYGYTF

length: 13
size: few
D: NA
V: TRBV29-1
J: TRBJ2-5
DNA: TGCAGCGTTGAAAGACAATCCAAAGAGACCCAGTACTTC
CDR3: CSVERQSKETQYF

length: 15
size: NA
D: TRBD1
V: TRBV27
J: TRBJ2-7
DNA: TGTGCCAGCAGCCCCCCCGCCGGGACAGGTGGAGAGCAGTACTTC
CDR3: CASSPPAGTGGEQYF

length: 13
size: NA
D: NA
V: TRBV12-3/TRBV12-4
J: TRBJ2-5
DNA: TGTGCCAGCAGTTTGGGGGATGCGGAGACCCAGTACTTC
CDR3: CASSLGDAETQYF

length: 15
size: many
D: TRBD1
V: TRBV5-1
J: TRBJ1-1
DNA: TGCGCCAGCAGCCGGGACAGCCCTAGGAACACTGAAGCTTTCTTT
CDR3: CASSRDSPRNTEAFF

length: 15
size: NA
D: NA
V: TRBV29-1
J: TRBJ2-1
DNA: TGCAGCGTTGACGGGCGGGGGCCGTCCTACAATGAGCAGTTCTTC
CDR3: CSVDGRGPSYNEQFF

length: 12
size: NA
D: NA
V: TRBV5-4
J: TRBJ2-7
DNA: TGTGCCAGCAGCTTGAATCACTACGAGCAGTACTTC
CDR3: CASSLNHYEQYF

length: 16
size: few
D: NA
V: TRBV5-1
J: TRBJ1-1
DNA: TGCGCCAGCAGCTTGGCCCGGGAGAACAGGAACACTGAAGCTTTCTTT
CDR3: CASSLARENRNTEAFF

length: 14
size: NA
D: TRBD1
V: TRBV5-1
J: TRBJ2-3
DNA: TGCGCCAGCAGCTTGGATACAGGGGCAGGGACGCAGTATTTT
CDR3: CASSLDTGAGTQYF

length: 17
size: once
D: NA
V: TRBV12-3/TRBV12-4
J: TRBJ2-7
DNA: TGTGCCAGCTGCTTAGCGCAAGGGGGTCTGAGCTCCTACGAGCAGTACTTC
CDR3: CASCLAQGGLSSYEQYF

length: 13
size: few
D: NA
V: TRBV29-1
J: TRBJ2-7
DNA: TGCAGCGTGTCCGGGACACCCTCCTACGAGCAGTACTTC
CDR3: CSVSGTPSYEQYF

length: 19
size: few
D: TRBD2
V: TRBV5-1
J: TRBJ2-7
DNA: TGCGCCAGCAGCGTCGACTCCGGGACTAGCGGGAGAAAACGCTACGAGCAGTACTTC
CDR3: CASSVDSGTSGRKRYEQYF

length: 15
size: few
D: NA
V: TRBV19
J: TRBJ1-2
DNA: TGTGCCAGTAGTTCAAGTGACCGTCCTCGCTATGGCTACACCTTC
CDR3: CASSSSDRPRYGYTF

length: 17
size: many
D: NA
V: TRBV7-9
J: TRBJ2-7
DNA: TGTGCCAGCAGCTTAAATTCTGGGCGGGGTAGCTCCTACGAGCAGTACTTC
CDR3: CASSLNSGRGSSYEQYF

length: 14
size: few
D: NA
V: TRBV5-1
J: TRBJ1-1
DNA: TGCGCCAGCAGCGACCCCGGGCGGAGCACTGAAGCTTTCTTT
CDR3: CASSDPGRSTEAFF

length: 14
size: NA
D: NA
V: TRBV2
J: TRBJ2-2
DNA: TGTGCCAGCAGTGACCGAAGGAACACCGGGGAGCTGTTTTTT
CDR3: CASSDRRNTGELFF

length: 16
size: many
D: TRBD1
V: TRBV5-1
J: TRBJ1-1
DNA: TGCGCCAGCAGCTTGGCGGGACAGGGGATGGGCACTGAAGCTTTCTTT
CDR3: CASSLAGQGMGTEAFF

length: 13
size: few
D: NA
V: TRBV4-2
J: TRBJ2-1
DNA: TGTGCCAGCAGCCAAGATGGGGGGAATCGGCAGTTCTTC
CDR3: CASSQDGGNRQFF

length: 13
size: few
D: NA
V: TRBV20-1
J: TRBJ1-1
DNA: TGCAGTGCGAAAGGGGGTGTGAACACTGAAGCTTTCTTT
CDR3: CSAKGGVNTEAFF